These 27 T cell receptor beta chains share one sample of origin, sequenced in a study of cytomegalovirus exposure and HLA in healthy donors. Only in-frame clones appear in the TCRdb table, and some are missing; sequencing was by immunoSEQ multiplex PCR. The sample lists about 280,000 clones; 65% to 90% were seen once. The sequencing sample was made of PBMCs. These receptors all stem from a woman aged 18-29 years in good health and CMV-seronegative.

The count of this clone is one. V gene TRBV29-1 combines with J gene TRBJ2-2; 8 bases agree with TRBD1. The CDR3 totals 14 residues. Germline CDR1 SQVTM, CDR2 ANQGSEA. J was trimmed by 0 bases and V by 7 bases; bases with no gene match: 4. CDR3 protein: CSATGAANTGELFF. CDR3 nucleotide sequence: TGCAGCGCGACAGGGGCGGCGAACACCGGGGAGCTGTTTTTT.

This clone appeared once. V usage is TRBV28 and J usage is TRBJ1-1; D is unresolved. Trimming stripped 5 bases from V and 5 bases from J, with 6 bases between. The CDR3 consists of 11 residues. The germline V gene has CDR1 MDHEN and CDR2 SYDVKM. The CDR3 DNA reads as TGTGCCAGCAGTCGGAGGACTGAAGCTTTCTTT. This encodes CASSRRTEAFF.

The rearrangement joins TRBV6-1 to TRBJ2-2; 8 bases match TRBD1. CDR1 and CDR2 (germline): MNHNS, SASEGT. The CDR3 has 14 amino acids. V lost 10 bases, J lost 3 bases, and 7 bases stayed unmatched. CDR3 bases: TGTGCCACCGTAGACAGGGGAGACACCGGGGAGCTGTTTTTT. It codes for CATVDRGDTGELFF.

This rearrangement joins TRBV13 to TRBJ2-7, with D unresolved. The V end lost 5 bases, the J end lost 2 bases, and 10 bases lay between the germline ends. Germline CDR1 is PRHDT and CDR2 is FYEKMQ (reference sequence). The CDR3 loop spans 13 amino acids. CDR3 residues: CASSLSPPYEQYF. As DNA, the CDR3 is TGTGCCAGCAGCCTCAGTCCCCCCTACGAGCAGTACTTC.

The chain employs TRBV5-1 and TRBJ2-2, with 12 bases fitting TRBD2. CDR1 is SGHRS, CDR2 YFSETQ, per germline. This CDR3 comprises 16 residues. V shed 4 bases, J shed 1 base, and the junction held 2 bases outside the gene matches. The CDR3 DNA follows: TGCGCCAGCAGCCTACTAGCGGGAGGGAACACCGGGGAGCTGTTTTTT. The encoded protein is CASSLLAGGNTGELFF.

The V and J genes are TRBV18 and TRBJ2-7; D remains unclear. Trimming cost V 1 base and J 6 bases, with 10 bases left between them. The germline gives CDR1 KGHSH, CDR2 LQKENI. The CDR3 spans 13 residues. CDR3 sequence reads: CASSPLARSEQYF. In nucleotides, the CDR3 is TGTGCCAGCTCACCACTAGCTCGGAGCGAGCAGTACTTC.

V and J are TRBV6-5 and TRBJ1-2; TRBD1 might be the D (5 bases). From germline, CDR1 is MNHEY and CDR2 SVGAGI. The CDR3 has 15 residues. V lost 0 bases and J 3 bases, leaving 11 bases between the germline ends. The CDR3 loop reads CASSYSSGIYYGYTF. The CDR3 bases are TGTGCCAGCAGTTACTCCTCAGGGATATACTATGGCTACACCTTC.

The genes are TRBV6-5 and TRBJ1-2; 7 nucleotides align to TRBD1. V lost 2 bases, J lost 3 bases, and 3 bases stayed unmatched. This CDR3 region has 14 residues. Germline V lookup: CDR1 MNHEY, CDR2 SVGAGI. The CDR3 is CASSYQGVDYGYTF. The CDR3 DNA reads as TGTGCCAGCAGTTACCAGGGGGTAGACTATGGCTACACCTTC.

This rearrangement joins TRBV6-5 to TRBJ2-4, with 7 bases that match TRBD1. This CDR3 has 13 residues. The germline V gene encodes CDR1 MNHEY and CDR2 SVGAGI. The V and J ends lost 6 bases and 4 bases, in that order; junction bases with no gene match: 3. The CDR3 region has the DNA TGTGCCAGCAGGCCGGGACAGAAAAACATTCAGTACTTC. This codes for CASRPGQKNIQYF.

J is TRBJ2-7 and V is TRBV6-1, with D possibly matching TRBD1 (6 bases). CDR1 is MNHNS and CDR2 is SASEGT in the germline V gene. The CDR3 has 14 residues. With 3 bases removed from V and 4 bases from J, the gap between germline ends came to 13 bases. CDR3 region: CASSERTALYEQYF. For the CDR3, the DNA is TGTGCCAGCAGTGAGAGGACAGCCTTATACGAGCAGTACTTC.

The chain joins TRBV4-1 to TRBJ2-3; no clear D. Germline V gene data show CDR1 as MGHRA and CDR2 as YSYEKL. CDR3 size: 15 residues. V lost 1 base, J lost 3 bases, and 11 bases lay in between. The CDR3 DNA is TGCGCCAGCAGCCAAGTCCGACTCGAGACAGATACGCAGTATTTT. The encoded protein is CASSQVRLETDTQYF.

V usage is TRBV7-8 and J usage is TRBJ2-7, with TRBD2 matching 7 bases. This CDR3 has 16 amino acids. V gave up 1 base and J gave up 2 bases; unmatched junction bases: 8. Germline V gene data show CDR1 as SGHVS and CDR2 as FQNEAQ. The CDR3 DNA reads TGTGCCAGCAGCTTAGTGGGGGGGACTGGGACCTACGAGCAGTACTTC. Translation gives CASSLVGGTGTYEQYF.

V usage is TRBV5-1 and J usage is TRBJ2-6; the match to TRBD1 covers 8 bases. Trimming cost V 1 base and J 0 bases; bases outside gene matches: 6. Per germline, CDR1 SGHRS and CDR2 YFSETQ. The CDR3 spans 18 residues. CDR3: CASSLLGQGLSGANVLTF. DNA of the CDR3: TGCGCCAGCAGCTTGTTAGGACAGGGCCTCTCTGGGGCCAACGTCCTGACTTTC.

The rearrangement uses TRBV5-1 and TRBJ1-2; 7 bases match TRBD1. The CDR3 loop spans 15 amino acids. Germline CDR1 and CDR2: SGHRS and YFSETQ. The V segment lost 4 bases and the J segment 2 bases; nucleotides outside the gene matches: 8. The CDR3 nucleotides read TGCGCCAGCAGCCGGGACAGCTTTGGAAACTATGGCTACACCTTC. Its protein product is CASSRDSFGNYGYTF.

The chain carries TRBV7-2 and TRBJ2-5, with TRBD2 identical over 8 bases. This CDR3 has 16 amino acids. V lost 3 bases to trimming and J lost 3 bases; unmatched junction nucleotides: 9. Germline V CDR1 and CDR2: SGHTA, FQGNSA. The CDR3 bases are TGTGCCAGCAGCTTGTACCATGGTAGCGGGAAAGAGACCCAGTACTTC. Protein: CASSLYHGSGKETQYF.

This chain uses TRBV28 with TRBJ1-1; TRBD1 is a possible D gene (5 bases). The CDR3 runs to 14 residues. CDR1 is MDHEN, CDR2 SYDVKM, per germline. The V end was cut by 2 bases, the J end by 11 bases, with 18 bases between. For the CDR3, the DNA is TGTGCCAGCAGTTTACCCCGCAGGGATTTAACGGCTTTCTTT. It yields the protein CASSLPRRDLTAFF.

The chain recombines TRBV9 with TRBJ1-3, with D uncertain. The germline V and J ends were trimmed by 0 bases and 4 bases, with 5 bases remaining between them. The CDR3 covers 13 residues. Germline CDR1 and CDR2: SGDLS and YYNGEE. The DNA for the CDR3 is TGTGCCAGCAGCGTAGAACAGGGAAACACCATATATTTT. It encodes CASSVEQGNTIYF.

This clone is a singleton in its sample. V gene TRBV27 combines with J gene TRBJ1-2; 7 bases are a match to TRBD1. The germline V gene has CDR1 MNHEY and CDR2 SMNVEV (reference sequence). With 6 bases clipped from V and 3 bases from J, the junction kept 4 bases outside the gene matches. CDR3 size: 13 residues. The CDR3 loop reads CASSLRGDYGYTF. CDR3 bases: TGTGCCAGCAGCCTCAGGGGGGACTATGGCTACACCTTC.

This clone occurred once. The rearrangement uses TRBV6-5 and TRBJ2-3, with unresolved D. Germline assignment: CDR1 MNHEY and CDR2 SVGAGI. Trimming pared 10 bases from V and 4 bases from J, leaving 15 bases between. This CDR3 is 13 amino acids long. The CDR3 DNA follows: TGTGCCACCTCAGACCGGGTAGCAGATACGCAGTATTTT. It yields the protein CATSDRVADTQYF.

The chain uses TRBV6-1 and TRBJ2-7, with 7 positions matching TRBD1. The CDR3 extends over 13 amino acids. V lost 10 bases to trimming and J lost 2 bases; unmatched junction nucleotides: 8. CDR1 is MNHNS and CDR2 is SASEGT in the germline V gene. CDR3 coding DNA: TGTGCCACCTCGGGGACAGCCCCCTACGAGCAGTACTTC. It codes for CATSGTAPYEQYF.

The V call is TRBV7-9, the J call TRBJ1-2; D gene uncertain. The CDR3 contains 16 residues. The V gene's germline CDR1 is SEHNR and CDR2 FQNEAQ (reference sequence). V lost 5 bases, J lost 1 base, and 17 bases lay in between. CDR3 protein: CASSPAGGQLNYGYTF. CDR3 bases: TGTGCCAGCAGCCCCGCGGGAGGGCAGCTTAACTATGGCTACACCTTC.

CDR3 coding DNA: TGTGCCAGCAGTATCGGGGGAGGGGCTTTCACAGATACGCAGTATTTT. It specifies CASSIGGGAFTDTQYF. J is TRBJ2-3 and V is TRBV11-3; TRBD2 matches 7 bases. V shed 6 bases and J 2 bases; nucleotides not matched to a gene: 11. The CDR3 runs 16 residues. CDR1 is SGHNT, CDR2 YENEEA, per germline.

The V and J genes are TRBV6-5 and TRBJ1-5, with 12 bases matching TRBD1. Unmatched junction bases numbered 6, after V lost 6 bases and J lost 6 bases. The length of the CDR3 is 15 residues. Germline CDR1 MNHEY, CDR2 SVGAGI. DNA of the CDR3: TGTGCCAGCAGCGCTCGGGACAGGGGGCCTCAGCCCCAGCATTTT. It yields the protein CASSARDRGPQPQHF.

This chain joins TRBV11-2 and TRBJ1-5; D ambiguous. The CDR3 runs to 13 residues. Trimming shortened V by 2 bases and J by 9 bases, and 11 bases separated the two germline ends. CDR1 and CDR2 (germline): SGHAT, FQNNGV. The CDR3 sequence: CASSLLYHGPQHF. The CDR3 nucleotides are TGTGCCAGCAGCTTACTATATCATGGGCCCCAGCATTTT.

The chain employs TRBV6-5 and TRBJ1-2; D uncertain. Germline lookup yields CDR1 MNHEY and CDR2 SVGAGI. V was shortened by 8 bases and J by 4 bases, with 17 bases between the two germline ends. The CDR3 totals 14 residues. The DNA of the CDR3 is TGTGCCAGCGGATTAGGCCCCACGGGCTATGGCTACACCTTC. The encoded protein is CASGLGPTGYGYTF.

The chain links TRBV5-1 to TRBJ2-7; TRBD2 matches at 10 bases. Germline values: CDR1 SGHRS, CDR2 YFSETQ. J lost 2 bases, V lost 4 bases, and 6 bases had no gene match. The CDR3 totals 15 residues. The CDR3 here is CASSPSGRGAYEQYF. The CDR3 coding sequence is TGCGCCAGCAGCCCTAGCGGGAGAGGGGCCTACGAGCAGTACTTC.

This rearrangement joins TRBV5-6 to TRBJ2-3, with a possible D match to TRBD1 (5 bases). This CDR3 is 14 amino acids long. The V end was cut by 1 base, the J end by 1 base, with 7 bases between. Germline-derived CDR1 and CDR2 are SGHDT and YYEEEE. CDR3 sequence (DNA): TGTGCCAGCAGCTTGAAACAGGGCACAGATACGCAGTATTTT. Translating it yields CASSLKQGTDTQYF.